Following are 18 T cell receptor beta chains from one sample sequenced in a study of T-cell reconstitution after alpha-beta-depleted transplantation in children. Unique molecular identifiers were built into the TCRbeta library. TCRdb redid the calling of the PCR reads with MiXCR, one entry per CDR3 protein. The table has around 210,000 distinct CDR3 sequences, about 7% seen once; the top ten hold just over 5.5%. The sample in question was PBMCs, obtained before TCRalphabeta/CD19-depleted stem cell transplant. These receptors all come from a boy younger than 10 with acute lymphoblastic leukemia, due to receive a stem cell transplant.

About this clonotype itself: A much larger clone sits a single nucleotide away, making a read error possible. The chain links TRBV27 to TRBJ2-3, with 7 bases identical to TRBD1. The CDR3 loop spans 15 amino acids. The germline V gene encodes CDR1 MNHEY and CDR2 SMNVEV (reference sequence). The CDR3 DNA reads TGTGGCAGCAGTTTTGAGGGGGCATACACAGATACGCAGTATTTT. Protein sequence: CGSSFEGAYTDTQYF.

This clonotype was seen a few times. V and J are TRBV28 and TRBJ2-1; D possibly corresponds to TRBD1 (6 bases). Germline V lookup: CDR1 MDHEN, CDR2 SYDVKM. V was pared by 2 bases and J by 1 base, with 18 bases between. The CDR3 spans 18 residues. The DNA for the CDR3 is TGTGCCAGCAGTTTAGACTACCGGGACACCCAATCCTACAATGAGCAGTTCTTC. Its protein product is CASSLDYRDTQSYNEQFF.

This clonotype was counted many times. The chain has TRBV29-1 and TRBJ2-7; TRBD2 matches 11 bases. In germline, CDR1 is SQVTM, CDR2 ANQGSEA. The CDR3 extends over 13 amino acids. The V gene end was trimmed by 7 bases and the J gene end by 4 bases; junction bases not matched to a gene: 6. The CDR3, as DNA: TGCAGCGGCAGACTAGCGGGACGGTACGAGCAGTACTTC. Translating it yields CSGRLAGRYEQYF.

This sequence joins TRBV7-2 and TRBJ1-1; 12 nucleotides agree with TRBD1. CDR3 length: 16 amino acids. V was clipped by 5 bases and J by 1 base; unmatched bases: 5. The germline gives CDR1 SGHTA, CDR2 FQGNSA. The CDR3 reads CASSRDRGQGNTEAFF. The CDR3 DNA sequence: TGTGCCAGCAGCCGGGACAGGGGGCAGGGGAACACTGAAGCTTTCTTT.

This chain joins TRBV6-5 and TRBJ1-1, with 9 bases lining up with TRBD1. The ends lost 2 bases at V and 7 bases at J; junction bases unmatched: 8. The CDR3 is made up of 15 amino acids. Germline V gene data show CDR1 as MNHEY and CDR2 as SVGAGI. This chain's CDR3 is CASSYTRTGDIEAFF. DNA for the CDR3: TGTGCCAGCAGTTACACACGGACAGGGGACATTGAAGCTTTCTTT.

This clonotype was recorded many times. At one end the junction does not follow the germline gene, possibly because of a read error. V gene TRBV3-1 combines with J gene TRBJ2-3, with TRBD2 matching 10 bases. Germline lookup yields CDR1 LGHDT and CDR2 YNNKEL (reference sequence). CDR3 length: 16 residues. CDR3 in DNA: TGTCCCAGCAGCCGCCCACTAGCGGGGAAGGCAGATACGCAGTATTTT. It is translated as CPSSRPLAGKADTQYF.

The DNA for the CDR3 is TGCGCCAGCAGCTTTCACGGGGCTCAAGAGACCCAGTACTTC. Residues: CASSFHGAQETQYF. The rearrangement links TRBV5-1 to TRBJ2-5; D is perhaps TRBD1 or TRBD2 (5 bases each). The CDR3 sequence is 14 residues long. V was shortened by 2 bases and J by 2 bases, with 10 bases between the two germline ends. Per germline, CDR1 SGHRS and CDR2 YFSETQ.

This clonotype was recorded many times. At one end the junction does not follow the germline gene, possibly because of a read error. CDR3 in amino acids: CASSLDGSSYNEQFF. The CDR3 DNA sequence: TGTGCTAGCAGCTTAGATGGGAGCTCCTACAATGAGCAGTTCTTC. The V gene is TRBV5-1, the J gene TRBJ2-1; possibly TRBD2 for D (5 bases). This CDR3 has 15 amino acids. Germline loops: CDR1 SGHRS, CDR2 YFSETQ. The variable domain in full, with the rest retrieved from reference TRBV5-1 and TRBJ2-1, is KAGVTQTPRYLIKTRGQQVTLSCSPISGHRSVSWYQQTPGQGLQFLFEYFSETQRNKGNFPGRFSGRQFSNSRSEMNVSTLELGDSALYLCASSLDGSSYNEQFFGPGTRLTVL.

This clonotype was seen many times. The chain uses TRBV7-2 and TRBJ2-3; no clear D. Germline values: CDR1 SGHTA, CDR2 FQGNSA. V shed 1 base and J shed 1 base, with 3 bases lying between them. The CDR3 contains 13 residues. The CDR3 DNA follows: TGTGCCAGCAGCTTAGGGCGCACAGATACGCAGTATTTT. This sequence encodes CASSLGRTDTQYF.

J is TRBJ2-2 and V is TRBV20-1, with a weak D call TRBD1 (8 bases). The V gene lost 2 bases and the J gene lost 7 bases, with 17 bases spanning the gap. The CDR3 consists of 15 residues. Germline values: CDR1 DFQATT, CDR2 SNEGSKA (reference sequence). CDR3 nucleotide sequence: TGCAGTGCTAGAATACAGGGGGGGAGAGGCGGGGAGCTGTTTTTT. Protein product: CSARIQGGRGGELFF.

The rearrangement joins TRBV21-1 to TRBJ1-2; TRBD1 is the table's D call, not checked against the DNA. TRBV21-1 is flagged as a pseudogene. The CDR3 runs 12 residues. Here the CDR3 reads CARETGSYGYTF. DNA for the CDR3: TGTGCCAGAGAGACAGGCTCCTATGGCTACACCTTC.

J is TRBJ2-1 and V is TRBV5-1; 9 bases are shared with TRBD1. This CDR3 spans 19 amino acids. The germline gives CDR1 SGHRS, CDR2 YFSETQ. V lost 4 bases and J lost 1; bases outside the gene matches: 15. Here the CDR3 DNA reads TGCGCCAGCAGCCGGCTGAGACAGGGGGTCCTCCATTCCTACAATGAGCAGTTCTTC. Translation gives CASSRLRQGVLHSYNEQFF. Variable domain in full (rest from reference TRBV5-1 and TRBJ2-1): KAGVTQTPRYLIKTRGQQVTLSCSPISGHRSVSWYQQTPGQGLQFLFEYFSETQRNKGNFPGRFSGRQFSNSRSEMNVSTLELGDSALYLCASSRLRQGVLHSYNEQFFGPGTRLTVL.

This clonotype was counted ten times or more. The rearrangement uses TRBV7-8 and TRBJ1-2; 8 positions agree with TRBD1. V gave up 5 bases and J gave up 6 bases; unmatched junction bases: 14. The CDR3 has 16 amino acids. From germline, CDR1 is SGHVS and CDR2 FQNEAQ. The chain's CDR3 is CASSPRDRGIRHGYTF. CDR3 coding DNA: TGTGCCAGCAGCCCCCGTGACAGGGGTATTCGGCATGGCTACACCTTC.

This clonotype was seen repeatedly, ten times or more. The CDR3 sequence is CASSSTVTGKETQYF. In nucleotides, the CDR3 is TGTGCCAGCAGTTCCACCGTGACAGGGAAGGAGACCCAGTACTTC. The V gene is TRBV28, the J gene TRBJ2-5; 7 nucleotides agree with TRBD1. There are 15 residues in the CDR3. V dropped 4 bases and J dropped 5; count of bases not matched to a gene: 10. Per germline, CDR1 MDHEN and CDR2 SYDVKM.

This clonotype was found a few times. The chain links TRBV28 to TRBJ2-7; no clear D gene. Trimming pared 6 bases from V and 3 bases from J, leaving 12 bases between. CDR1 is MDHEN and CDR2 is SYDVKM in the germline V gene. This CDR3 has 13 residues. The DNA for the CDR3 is TGTGCCAGCAGCGAGACCCACAGCTACGAGCAGTACTTC. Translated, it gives CASSETHSYEQYF.

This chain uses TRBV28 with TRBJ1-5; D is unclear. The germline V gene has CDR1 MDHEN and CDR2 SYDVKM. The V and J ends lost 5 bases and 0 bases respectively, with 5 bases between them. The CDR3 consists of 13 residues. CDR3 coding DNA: TGTGCCAGCAGTCCACCTAGCAATCAGCCCCAGCATTTT. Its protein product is CASSPPSNQPQHF.

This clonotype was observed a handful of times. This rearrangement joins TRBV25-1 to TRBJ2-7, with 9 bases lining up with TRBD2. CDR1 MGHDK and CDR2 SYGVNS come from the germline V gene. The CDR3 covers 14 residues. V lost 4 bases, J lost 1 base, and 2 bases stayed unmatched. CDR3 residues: CASSVSGRSYEQYF. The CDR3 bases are TGTGCCAGCAGTGTTAGCGGGAGATCCTACGAGCAGTACTTC.

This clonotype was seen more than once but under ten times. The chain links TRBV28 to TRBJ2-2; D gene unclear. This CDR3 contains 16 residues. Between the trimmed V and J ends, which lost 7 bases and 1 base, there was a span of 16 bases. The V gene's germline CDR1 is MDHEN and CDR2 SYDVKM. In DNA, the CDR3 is TGTGCCAGCACCGATGGTGACGGATTGAACACCGGGGAGCTGTTTTTT. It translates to CASTDGDGLNTGELFF.